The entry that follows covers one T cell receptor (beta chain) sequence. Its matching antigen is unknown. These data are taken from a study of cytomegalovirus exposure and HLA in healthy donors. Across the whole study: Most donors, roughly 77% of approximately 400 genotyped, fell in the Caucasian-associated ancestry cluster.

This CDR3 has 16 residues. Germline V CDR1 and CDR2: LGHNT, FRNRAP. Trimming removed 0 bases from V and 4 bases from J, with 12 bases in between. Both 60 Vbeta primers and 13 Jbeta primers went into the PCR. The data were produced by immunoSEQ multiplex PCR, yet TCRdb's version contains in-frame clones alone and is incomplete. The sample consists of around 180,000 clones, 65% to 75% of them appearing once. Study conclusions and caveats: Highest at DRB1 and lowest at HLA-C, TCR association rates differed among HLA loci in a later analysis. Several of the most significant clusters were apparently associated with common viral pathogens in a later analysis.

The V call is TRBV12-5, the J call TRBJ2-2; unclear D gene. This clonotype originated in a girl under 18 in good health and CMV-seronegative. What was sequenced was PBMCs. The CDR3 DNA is TGTGCTAGTGGTTTGGTCTTACCACAGCTCACCGGGGAGCTGTTTTTT. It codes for CASGLVLPQLTGELFF.